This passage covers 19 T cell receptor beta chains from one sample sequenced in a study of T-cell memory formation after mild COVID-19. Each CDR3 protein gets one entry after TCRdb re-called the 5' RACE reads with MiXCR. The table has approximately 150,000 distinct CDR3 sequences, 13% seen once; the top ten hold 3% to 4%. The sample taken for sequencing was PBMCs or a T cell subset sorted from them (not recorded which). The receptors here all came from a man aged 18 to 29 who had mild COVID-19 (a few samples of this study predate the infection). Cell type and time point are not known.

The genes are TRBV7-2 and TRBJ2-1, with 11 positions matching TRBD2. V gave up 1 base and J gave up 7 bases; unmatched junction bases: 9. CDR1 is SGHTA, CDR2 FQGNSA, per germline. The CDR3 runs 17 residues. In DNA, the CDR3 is TGTGCCAGCAGCTTAGTTGCATGGCCTAGCGGGGGGAATGAGCAGTTCTTC. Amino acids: CASSLVAWPSGGNEQFF.

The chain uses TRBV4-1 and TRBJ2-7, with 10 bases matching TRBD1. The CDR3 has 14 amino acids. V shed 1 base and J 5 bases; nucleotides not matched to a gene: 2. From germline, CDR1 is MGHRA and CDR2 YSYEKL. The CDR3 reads CASSQGDRGHEQYV. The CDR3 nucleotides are TGCGCCAGCAGCCAAGGGGACAGGGGCCACGAGCAGTACGTC.

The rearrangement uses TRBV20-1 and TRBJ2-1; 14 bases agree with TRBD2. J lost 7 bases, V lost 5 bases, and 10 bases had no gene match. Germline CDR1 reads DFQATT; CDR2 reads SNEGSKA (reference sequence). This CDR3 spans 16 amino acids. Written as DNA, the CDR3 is TGCAGTGCTCTTTCCGGACTAGCGGGGGGTTGGAATGAGCAGTTCTTC. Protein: CSALSGLAGGWNEQFF.

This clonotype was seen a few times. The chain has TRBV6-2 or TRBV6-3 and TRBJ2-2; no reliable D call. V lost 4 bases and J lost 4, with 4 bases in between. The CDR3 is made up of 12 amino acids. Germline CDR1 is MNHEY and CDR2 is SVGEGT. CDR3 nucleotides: TGTGCCAGCAGTTCCACCACCGGGGAGCTGTTTTTT. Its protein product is CASSSTTGELFF.

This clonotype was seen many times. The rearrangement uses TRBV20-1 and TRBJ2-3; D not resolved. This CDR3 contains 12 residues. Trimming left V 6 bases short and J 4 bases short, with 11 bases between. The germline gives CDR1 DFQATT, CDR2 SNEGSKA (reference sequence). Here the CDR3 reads CSAASGSDTQYF. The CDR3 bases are TGCAGTGCCGCATCCGGTTCAGATACGCAGTATTTT.

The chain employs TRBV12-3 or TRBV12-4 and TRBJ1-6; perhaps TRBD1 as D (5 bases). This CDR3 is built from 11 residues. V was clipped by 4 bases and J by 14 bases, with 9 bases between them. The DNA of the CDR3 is TGTGCCAGCAGTTGGGGGGAAACCCTCCACTTT. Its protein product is CASSWGETLHF.

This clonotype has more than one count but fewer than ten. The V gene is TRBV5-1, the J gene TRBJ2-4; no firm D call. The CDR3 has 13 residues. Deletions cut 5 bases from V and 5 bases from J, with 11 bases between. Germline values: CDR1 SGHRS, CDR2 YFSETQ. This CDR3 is CASSLTPQNIQYF. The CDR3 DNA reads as TGCGCCAGCAGTCTCACCCCCCAAAACATTCAGTACTTC.

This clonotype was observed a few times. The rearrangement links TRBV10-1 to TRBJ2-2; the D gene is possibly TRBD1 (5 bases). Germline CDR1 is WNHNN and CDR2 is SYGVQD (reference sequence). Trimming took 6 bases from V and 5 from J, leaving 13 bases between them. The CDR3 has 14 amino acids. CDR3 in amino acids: CASSPQTATGELFF. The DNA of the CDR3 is TGCGCCAGCAGCCCTCAGACAGCGACCGGGGAGCTGTTTTTT.

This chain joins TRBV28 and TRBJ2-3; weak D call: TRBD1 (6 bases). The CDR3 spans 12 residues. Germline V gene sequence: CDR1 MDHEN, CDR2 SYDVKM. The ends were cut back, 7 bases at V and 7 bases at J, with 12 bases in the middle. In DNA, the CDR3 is TGTGCCAGCACGCTACAGGGATATACGCAGTATTTT. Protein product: CASTLQGYTQYF.

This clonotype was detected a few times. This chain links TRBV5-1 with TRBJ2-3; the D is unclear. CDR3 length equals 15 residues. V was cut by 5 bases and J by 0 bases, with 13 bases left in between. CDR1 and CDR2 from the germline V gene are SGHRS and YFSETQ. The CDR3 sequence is CASRLTSESTDTQYF. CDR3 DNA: TGCGCCAGCAGACTAACCAGTGAAAGCACAGATACGCAGTATTTT.

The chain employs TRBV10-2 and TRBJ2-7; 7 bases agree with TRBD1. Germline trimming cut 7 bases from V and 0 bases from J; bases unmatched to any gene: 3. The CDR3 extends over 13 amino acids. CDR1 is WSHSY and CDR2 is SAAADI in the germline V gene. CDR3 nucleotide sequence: TGCGCCAGCATGACAGGGCACTCCTACGAGCAGTACTTC. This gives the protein CASMTGHSYEQYF.

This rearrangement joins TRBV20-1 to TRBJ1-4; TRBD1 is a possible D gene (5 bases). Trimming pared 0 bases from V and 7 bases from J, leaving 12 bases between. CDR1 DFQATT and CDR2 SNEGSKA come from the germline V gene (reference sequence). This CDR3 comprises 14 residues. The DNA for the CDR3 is TGCAGTGCTAGAGATTCAGGGTCGAGTGAAAAACTGTTTTTT. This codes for CSARDSGSSEKLFF.

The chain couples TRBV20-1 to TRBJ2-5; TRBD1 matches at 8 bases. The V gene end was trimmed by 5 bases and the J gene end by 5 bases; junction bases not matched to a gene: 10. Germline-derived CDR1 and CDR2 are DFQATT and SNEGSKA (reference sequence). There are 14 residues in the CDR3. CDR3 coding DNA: TGCAGTGCTGGTGGGACAGGCCGAGGGGAGACCCAGTACTTC. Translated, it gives CSAGGTGRGETQYF.

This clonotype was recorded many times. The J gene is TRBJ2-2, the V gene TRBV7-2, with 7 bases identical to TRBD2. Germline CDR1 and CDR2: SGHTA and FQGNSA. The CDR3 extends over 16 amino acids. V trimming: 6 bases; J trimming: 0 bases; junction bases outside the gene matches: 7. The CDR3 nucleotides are TGTGCCAGCAGTCCACCAGGACTAGCGAACACCGGGGAGCTGTTTTTT. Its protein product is CASSPPGLANTGELFF.

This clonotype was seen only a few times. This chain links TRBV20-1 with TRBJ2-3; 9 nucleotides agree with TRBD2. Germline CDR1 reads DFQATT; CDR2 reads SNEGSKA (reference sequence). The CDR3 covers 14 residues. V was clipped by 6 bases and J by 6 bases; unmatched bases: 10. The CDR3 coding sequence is TGCAGTGCCCGGGGACTAGCAAACACGGATACGCAGTATTTT. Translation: CSARGLANTDTQYF.

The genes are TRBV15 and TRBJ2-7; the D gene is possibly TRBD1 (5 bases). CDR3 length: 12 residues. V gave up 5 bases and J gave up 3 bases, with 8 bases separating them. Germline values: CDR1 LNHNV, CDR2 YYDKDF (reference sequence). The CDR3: CATSPTGYEQYV. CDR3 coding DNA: TGTGCCACCAGCCCAACAGGCTACGAGCAGTACGTC.

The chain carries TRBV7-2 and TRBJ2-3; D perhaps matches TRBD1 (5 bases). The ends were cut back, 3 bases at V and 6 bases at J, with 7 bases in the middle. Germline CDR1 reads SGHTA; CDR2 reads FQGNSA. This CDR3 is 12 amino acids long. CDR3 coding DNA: TGTGCCAGCAGCTTGTACAGGGATACGCAGTATTTT. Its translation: CASSLYRDTQYF.

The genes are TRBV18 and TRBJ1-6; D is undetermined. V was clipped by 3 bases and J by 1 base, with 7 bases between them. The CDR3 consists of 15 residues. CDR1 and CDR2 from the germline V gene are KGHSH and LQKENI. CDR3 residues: CASSPLGSYNSPLHF. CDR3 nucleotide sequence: TGTGCCAGCTCACCTTTGGGGTCCTATAATTCACCCCTCCACTTT.

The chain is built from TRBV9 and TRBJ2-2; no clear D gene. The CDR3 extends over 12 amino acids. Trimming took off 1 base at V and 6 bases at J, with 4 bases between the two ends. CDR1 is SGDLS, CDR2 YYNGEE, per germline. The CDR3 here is CASSVYSGELFF. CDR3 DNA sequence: TGTGCCAGCAGCGTATATTCCGGGGAGCTGTTTTTT.